One and the same sample provided the 15 T cell receptor beta chains below, sequenced in a study of blood T cell repertoires in COVID-19. Profiling relied on immunoSEQ multiplex PCR, and the TCRdb table lists in-frame clones only, not all of them. This sample has about 350,000 clones, with more than 85% found just once. What was sequenced was PBMCs or T cells enriched from blood (not recorded which). These receptors originate from a woman aged 25-40 years who had recovered from COVID-19.

The chain recombines TRBV11-2 with TRBJ2-3, with 12 nucleotides matching TRBD2. Germline V gene sequence: CDR1 SGHAT, CDR2 FQNNGV. V dropped 5 bases and J dropped 2; count of bases not matched to a gene: 5. CDR3 length: 16 amino acids. In DNA, the CDR3 is TGTGCCAGCAGCAGATCTAGCGGGGGGGCCACAGATACGCAGTATTTT. This translates into CASSRSSGGATDTQYF.

This rearrangement joins TRBV9 to TRBJ1-2, with 9 bases aligning to TRBD1. CDR1 is SGDLS and CDR2 is YYNGEE in the germline V gene. The CDR3 has 15 amino acids. V shed 0 bases and J 8 bases; nucleotides not matched to a gene: 8. The CDR3 DNA reads TGTGCCAGCAGCGTAGGGGGACAGGGAGAACGCGGCTACACCTTC. Amino acid sequence: CASSVGGQGERGYTF. Full variable domain (remainder filled in from reference TRBV9 and TRBJ1-2): DSGVTQTPKHLITATGQRVTLRCSPRSGDLSVYWYQQSLDQGLQFLIQYYNGEERAKGNILERFSAQQFPDLHSELNLSSLELGDSALYFCASSVGGQGERGYTFGSGTRLTVV.

J is TRBJ1-2 and V is TRBV5-5, with D unclear. This CDR3 region has 15 residues. V was trimmed by 4 bases and J by 6 bases, leaving 19 bases between them. Germline V gene sequence: CDR1 SGHKS, CDR2 YYEKEE (reference sequence). The CDR3 is CASSPWGDPSNGYTF. The CDR3 coding sequence is TGTGCCAGCAGCCCTTGGGGAGACCCGTCCAATGGCTACACCTTC.

This chain joins TRBV6-2 or TRBV6-3 and TRBJ1-2, with D hard to call. The CDR3 runs 18 residues. V dropped 7 bases and J dropped 7 bases, with 31 bases sitting between them. From germline, CDR1 is MNHEY and CDR2 SVGEGT. Here the CDR3 reads CASIPKPEADYYLSGYTF. In DNA, the CDR3 is TGTGCCAGCATCCCCAAACCCGAGGCGGATTACTACCTCAGTGGCTACACCTTC.

J is TRBJ1-2 and V is TRBV28; TRBD1 is a possible D gene (6 bases). The CDR3 sequence is 15 residues long. The germline CDR1 and CDR2 sequences are MDHEN and SYDVKM. Trimming removed 6 bases from V and 4 bases from J, with 18 bases in between. The CDR3 DNA reads TGTGCCAGCAGATCCGGGACACAGAACATCTATGGCTACACCTTC. It is translated as CASRSGTQNIYGYTF.

This clone showed up just a few times. V is TRBV10-3 and J is TRBJ1-1, with 8 bases aligning to TRBD1. The V gene's germline CDR1 is ENHRY and CDR2 SYGVKD. V shed 6 bases, J shed 1 base, and the junction held 10 bases outside the gene matches. CDR3 length: 16 amino acids. The CDR3 region is CAIRMITGTGNTEAFF. In DNA form, the CDR3 reads TGTGCCATCAGGATGATTACCGGGACAGGGAACACTGAAGCTTTCTTT.

The CDR3 loop reads CASSYSSGAEAFF. CDR3 DNA sequence: TGTGCCAGCAGTTACTCCTCAGGGGCTGAAGCTTTCTTT. The J gene is TRBJ1-1, the V gene TRBV6-5; possibly TRBD1 for D (6 bases). V was clipped by 0 bases and J by 6 bases, with 8 bases between them. CDR1 is MNHEY and CDR2 is SVGAGI in the germline V gene. The CDR3 is made up of 13 amino acids.

The V gene is TRBV6-5, the J gene TRBJ1-2, with TRBD1 as a possible D gene (6 bases). This CDR3 has 15 residues. The germline V gene encodes CDR1 MNHEY and CDR2 SVGAGI. The germline V and J ends were trimmed by 6 bases and 2 bases, with 16 bases remaining between them. The CDR3 DNA is TGTGCCAGCAGGGGGTATGGGGACACCAACTATGGCTACACCTTC. The encoded protein is CASRGYGDTNYGYTF.

The V and J genes are TRBV28 and TRBJ1-6; D remains unclear. The CDR3 runs to 14 residues. CDR1 is MDHEN and CDR2 is SYDVKM in the germline V gene. Trimming cost V 5 bases and J 0 bases, with 5 bases left between them. CDR3 DNA sequence: TGTGCCAGCAGTCCGAGCTCCTATAATTCACCCCTCCACTTT. Translation: CASSPSSYNSPLHF.

This clone was counted once. The V call is TRBV29-1, the J call TRBJ1-4; D not resolved. The CDR3 length is 11 residues. Per the germline V gene, CDR1 is SQVTM and CDR2 is ANQGSEA. Trimming took 4 bases from V and 6 from J, leaving 6 bases between them. Here the CDR3 DNA reads TGCAGCGTTGTCTCGGATGAAAAACTGTTTTTT. Its protein is CSVVSDEKLFF.

The chain recombines TRBV10-3 with TRBJ2-5; 15 positions agree with TRBD2. The junction had 2 bases not matched to a gene; V was cut back by 2 bases and J by 1 base. The germline CDR1 and CDR2 sequences are ENHRY and SYGVKD. The CDR3 consists of 17 residues. The CDR3 DNA follows: TGTGCCATCAGTGAGGGGACTAGCGGGGGGTTCCAAGAGACCCAGTACTTC. Its translation: CAISEGTSGGFQETQYF.

Turning to this clone: The sample contains more than one DNA sequence encoding this CDR3. This chain joins TRBV28 and TRBJ1-2; no clear D gene. Between the trimmed V and J ends, which lost 6 bases and 0 bases, there was a span of 11 bases. The CDR3 covers 14 residues. The germline V gene has CDR1 MDHEN and CDR2 SYDVKM. CDR3 coding DNA: TGTGCCAGCAGCCTCGGCGGAGCTAACTATGGCTACACCTTC. Encoded protein: CASSLGGANYGYTF.

This clone was picked up one time. This sequence joins TRBV6-5 and TRBJ2-7; TRBD1 is a possible D gene (5 bases). CDR1 is MNHEY and CDR2 is SVGAGI in the germline V gene. The V end was cut by 6 bases, the J end by 0 bases, with 9 bases between. This CDR3 comprises 13 residues. CDR3 residues: CASRSGNSYEQYF. The DNA for the CDR3 is TGTGCCAGCAGGTCAGGGAACTCCTACGAGCAGTACTTC.

The chain employs TRBV5-1 and TRBJ2-3, with 10 bases that match TRBD2. Germline CDR1 is SGHRS and CDR2 is YFSETQ. V lost 2 bases, J lost 6 bases, and 9 bases stayed unmatched. The CDR3 runs to 16 residues. Here the CDR3 reads CASSLNSGGLGDTQYF. CDR3 bases: TGCGCCAGCAGCTTAAATAGCGGGGGGCTCGGGGATACGCAGTATTTT.

The rearrangement uses TRBV5-1 and TRBJ1-6, with a possible D match to TRBD1 (5 bases). This CDR3 is built from 15 residues. The V end lost 0 bases, the J end lost 8 bases, and 12 bases lay between the germline ends. CDR1 is SGHRS, CDR2 YFSETQ, per germline. CDR3 sequence: CASSLGSTRDSPLHF. The CDR3 DNA reads TGCGCCAGCAGCTTGGGCAGCACCAGGGATTCACCCCTCCACTTT.